The T cell receptor beta chain described here comes from a study of blood T cells in healthy people across ages. Germline CDR1 and CDR2: LNHDA and SQIVND (reference sequence). The CDR3 totals 14 residues. General study results and limits: Changes in expanded clonotypes were possibly confounded, as the CMV status of donors was unknown. It was found that TCR beta diversity correlated strongly with the percentage of naive T cells.

Through a sample-barcoded 5' primer and a J-beta primer mix, a second PCR was run for roughly 6 to 11 cycles. Each cDNA molecule carried a tag from a template-switch adaptor that contained 12 random nucleotides. TCRdb re-derived calls from the 5' RACE reads in MiXCR, one entry per CDR3 protein. Seen here are about 1 million distinct CDR3 sequences, 20% to 25% observed once, and the top ten hold approximately 0.79%. Notes on this clonotype: No antigen is known for it. Mismatch with germline at one junction end may stem from a read error.

These data also formed part of another study, on T cells of mothers and their children.

The chain carries TRBV19 and TRBJ2-7; 9 bases map to TRBD2. The receptor's source is a girl aged 2 to 9 in good health. The sequenced sample consisted of blood. CDR3 nucleotides: TGTGCCAGTAGACCCGGGCTAGCGGGAAACGGGGAGTTCTTC. Amino acids: CASRPGLAGNGEFF.